This T cell receptor (beta chain) was sequenced for a study of blood T cell repertoires in COVID-19. Study in general: Samples of COVID-19 (acute and convalescent) were obtained from the United States, Italy and Spain. The cDNA or gDNA used as material had been derived from T cells, B-cell-depleted T cells, or PBMCs.

Original handling: Quantification of nucleated cells was approximated via reference gene primer amplification. The repertoire was sequenced with immunoSEQ multiplex PCR; TCRdb's copy has only in-frame clones and lacks some. That table supplies the V and J calls and clone size; D and trimming were determined from the DNA. Altogether about 47,000 clones are present, around 90% being singletons, with the ten largest covering over 9.5%. The CDR3 has 16 amino acids. Germline V CDR1 and CDR2: SGHDN, FVKESK. Between the trimmed V and J ends, which lost 0 bases and 4 bases, there was a span of 12 bases. The source of this sequence is a human donor with active COVID-19. The donor label of this sample is uncertain. V is TRBV14 and J is TRBJ1-4; perhaps TRBD1 as D (6 bases). The sequencing sample was made of peripheral blood. DNA of the CDR3: TGTGCCAGCAGCCAAGAAATTCGCAGGGGTAATGAAAAACTGTTTTTT. Translating it yields CASSQEIRRGNEKLFF. The whole variable domain, remainder taken from reference TRBV14 and TRBJ1-4, is EAGVTQFPSHSVIEKGQTVTLRCDPISGHDNLYWYRRVMGKEIKFLLHFVKESKQDESGMPNNRFLAERTGGTYSTLKVQPAELEDSGVYFCASSQEIRRGNEKLFFGSGTQLSVL.